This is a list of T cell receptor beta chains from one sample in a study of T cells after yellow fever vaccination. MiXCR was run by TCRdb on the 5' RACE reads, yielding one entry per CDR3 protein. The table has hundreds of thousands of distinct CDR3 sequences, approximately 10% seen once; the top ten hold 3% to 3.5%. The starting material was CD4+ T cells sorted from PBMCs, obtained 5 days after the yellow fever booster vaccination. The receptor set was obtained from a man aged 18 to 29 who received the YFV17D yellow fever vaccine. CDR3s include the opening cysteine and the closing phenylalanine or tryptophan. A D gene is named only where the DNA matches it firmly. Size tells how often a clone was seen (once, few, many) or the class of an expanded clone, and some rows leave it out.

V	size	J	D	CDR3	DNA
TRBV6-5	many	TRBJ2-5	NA	CASSYVDANQETQYF	TGTGCCAGCAGTTACGTCGATGCTAACCAAGAGACCCAGTACTTC
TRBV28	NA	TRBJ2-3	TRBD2	CAAGGALDTQYF	TGTGCGGCGGGGGGGGCACTCGATACGCAGTATTTT
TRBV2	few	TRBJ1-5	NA	CASSGGQHQPQHF	TGTGCCAGCAGTGGGGGTCAACACCAGCCCCAGCATTTT
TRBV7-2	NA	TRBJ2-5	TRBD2	CASSPTQSSGPHF	TGTGCCAGCAGCCCAACCCAATCTAGCGGTCCCCACTTC
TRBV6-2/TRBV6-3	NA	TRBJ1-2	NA	CASSYSSGANYGYTF	TGTGCCAGCAGTTACAGCTCCGGGGCTAACTATGGCTACACCTTC
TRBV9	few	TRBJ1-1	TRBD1	CASSPTGGRGTEAFF	TGTGCCAGCAGCCCGACAGGGGGCAGGGGGACTGAAGCTTTCTTT
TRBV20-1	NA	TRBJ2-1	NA	CSAREGGQGNEQFF	TGCAGTGCTAGAGAGGGGGGGCAAGGGAATGAGCAGTTCTTC
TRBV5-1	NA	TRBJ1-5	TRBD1	CASSVTGGYQPQHF	TGCGCCAGCAGCGTTACAGGGGGCTATCAGCCCCAGCATTTT
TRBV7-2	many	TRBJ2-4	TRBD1	CASSSDSTPGQGTYF	TGTGCCAGCAGCTCAGACTCTACCCCGGGACAGGGGACGTACTTC
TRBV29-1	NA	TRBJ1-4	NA	CSVWTNEKLFF	TGCAGCGTTTGGACTAATGAAAAACTGTTTTTT
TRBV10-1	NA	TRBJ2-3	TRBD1	CASSRQGSIQQYF	TGCGCCAGCAGTAGACAGGGGAGCATACAGCAGTATTTT
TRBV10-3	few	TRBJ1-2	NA	CAIGAANYGYTF	TGTGCCATCGGGGCCGCTAACTATGGCTACACCTTC
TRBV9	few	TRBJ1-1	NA	CASSVDPGSSTEAFF	TGTGCCAGCAGCGTAGATCCGGGGTCGAGCACTGAAGCTTTCTTT
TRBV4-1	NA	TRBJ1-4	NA	CASSHRPESSEKLFF	TGCGCCAGCAGCCACCGCCCAGAGTCTTCTGAAAAACTGTTTTTT
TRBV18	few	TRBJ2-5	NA	CASSRGPPSETQYF	TGTGCCAGCTCACGGGGACCCCCGTCAGAGACCCAGTACTTC
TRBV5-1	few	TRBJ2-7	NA	CASSPPHTTAYEQYF	TGCGCCAGCAGCCCTCCGCACACCACCGCCTACGAGCAGTACTTC
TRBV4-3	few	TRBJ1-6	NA	CASSQEIGTTASPLHF	TGCGCCAGCAGCCAAGAGATAGGGACGACGGCCTCTCCCCTCCACTTT
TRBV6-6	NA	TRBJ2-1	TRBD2	CASSYPTASGGNNEQFF	TGTGCCAGCAGTTACCCAACCGCTAGCGGGGGTAACAATGAGCAGTTCTTC
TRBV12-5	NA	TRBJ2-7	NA	CASGAGTPYEQYF	TGTGCTAGTGGGGCAGGGACTCCCTACGAGCAGTACTTC
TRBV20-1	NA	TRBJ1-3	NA	CSARSDGYSKALFGNTIYF	TGCAGTGCTAGAAGCGACGGGTACAGTAAAGCCCTCTTTGGAAACACCATATATTTT
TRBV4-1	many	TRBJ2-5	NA	CASSQVSSPETQYF	TGCGCCAGCAGCCAAGTTAGTAGCCCAGAGACCCAGTACTTC
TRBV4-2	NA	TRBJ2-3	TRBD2	CASSQDRGGDTQYF	TGTGCCAGCAGCCAAGATCGGGGGGGTGATACGCAGTATTTT
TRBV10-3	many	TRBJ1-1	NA	CATGEGQPSNTEAFF	TGTGCCACCGGCGAAGGCCAACCTTCGAACACTGAAGCTTTCTTT
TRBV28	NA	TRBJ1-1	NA	CTAGDFLRAEAFF	TGTACCGCGGGGGACTTCCTAAGAGCTGAAGCTTTCTTT
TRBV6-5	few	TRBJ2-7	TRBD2	CASSRVTSASSYEQYF	TGTGCCAGCAGCCGTGTCACTAGCGCTAGCTCCTACGAGCAGTACTTC
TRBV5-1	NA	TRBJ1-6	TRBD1	CASSAGQTRDNSPLHF	TGCGCCAGCAGCGCGGGACAGACGCGGGATAATTCACCCCTCCACTTT
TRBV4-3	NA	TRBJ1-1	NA	CASRRQATNTEAFF	TGCGCCAGCCGCCGACAGGCAACGAACACTGAAGCTTTCTTT